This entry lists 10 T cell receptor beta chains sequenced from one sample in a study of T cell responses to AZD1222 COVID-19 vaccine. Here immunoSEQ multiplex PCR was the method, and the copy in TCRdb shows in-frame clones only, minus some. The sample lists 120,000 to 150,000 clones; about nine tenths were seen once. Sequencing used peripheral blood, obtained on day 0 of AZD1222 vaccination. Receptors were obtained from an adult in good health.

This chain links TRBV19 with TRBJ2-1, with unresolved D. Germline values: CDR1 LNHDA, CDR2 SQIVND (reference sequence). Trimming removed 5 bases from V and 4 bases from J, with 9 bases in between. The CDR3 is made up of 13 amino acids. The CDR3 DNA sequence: TGTGCCAGTAGTTTCGGACGGTACAATGAGCAGTTCTTC. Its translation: CASSFGRYNEQFF.

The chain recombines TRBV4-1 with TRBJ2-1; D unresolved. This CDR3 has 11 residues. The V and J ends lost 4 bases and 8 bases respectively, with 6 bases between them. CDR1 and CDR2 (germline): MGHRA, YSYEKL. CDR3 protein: CASSLGDEQFF. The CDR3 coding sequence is TGCGCCAGCAGCCTCGGTGATGAGCAGTTCTTC.

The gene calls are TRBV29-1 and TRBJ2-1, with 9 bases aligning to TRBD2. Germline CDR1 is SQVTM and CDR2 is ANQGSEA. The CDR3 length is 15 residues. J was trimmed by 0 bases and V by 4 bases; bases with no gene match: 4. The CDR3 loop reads CSVVGREGSYNEQFF. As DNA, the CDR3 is TGCAGCGTTGTTGGGCGGGAGGGCTCCTACAATGAGCAGTTCTTC.

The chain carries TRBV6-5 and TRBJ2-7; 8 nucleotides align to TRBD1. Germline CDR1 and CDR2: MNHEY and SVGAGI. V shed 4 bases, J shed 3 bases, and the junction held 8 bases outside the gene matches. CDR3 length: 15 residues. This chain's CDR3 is CASSLNRDRYYEQYF. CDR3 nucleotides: TGTGCCAGCAGTTTAAACCGGGACAGGTACTACGAGCAGTACTTC.

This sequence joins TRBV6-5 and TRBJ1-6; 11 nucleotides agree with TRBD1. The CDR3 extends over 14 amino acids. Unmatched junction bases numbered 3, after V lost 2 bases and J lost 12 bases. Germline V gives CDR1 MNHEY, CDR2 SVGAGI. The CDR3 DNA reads TGTGCCAGCAGTTACCGGACAGGGGGCGTACCCCTCCACTTT. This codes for CASSYRTGGVPLHF.

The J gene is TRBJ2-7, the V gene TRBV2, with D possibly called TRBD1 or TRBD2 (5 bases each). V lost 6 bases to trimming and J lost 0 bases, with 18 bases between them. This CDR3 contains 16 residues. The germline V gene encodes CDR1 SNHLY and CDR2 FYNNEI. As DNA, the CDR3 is TGTGCCAGCAGCGGCAGGGCGGGCAGAAGCTCCTACGAGCAGTACTTC. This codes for CASSGRAGRSSYEQYF.

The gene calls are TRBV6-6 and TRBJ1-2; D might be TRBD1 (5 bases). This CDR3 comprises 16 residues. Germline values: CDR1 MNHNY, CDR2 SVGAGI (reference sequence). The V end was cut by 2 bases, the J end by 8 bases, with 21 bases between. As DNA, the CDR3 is TGTGCCAGCAGTTACGGCGGGAGGGGTGGTTCGCTGGGCTACACCTTC. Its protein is CASSYGGRGGSLGYTF.

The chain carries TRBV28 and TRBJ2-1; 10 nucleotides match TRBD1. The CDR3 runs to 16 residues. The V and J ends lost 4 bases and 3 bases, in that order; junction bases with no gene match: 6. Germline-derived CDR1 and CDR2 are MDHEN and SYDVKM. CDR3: CASSSPGQGLYNEQFF. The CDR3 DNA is TGTGCCAGCAGTTCCCCGGGACAGGGGCTCTACAATGAGCAGTTCTTC.

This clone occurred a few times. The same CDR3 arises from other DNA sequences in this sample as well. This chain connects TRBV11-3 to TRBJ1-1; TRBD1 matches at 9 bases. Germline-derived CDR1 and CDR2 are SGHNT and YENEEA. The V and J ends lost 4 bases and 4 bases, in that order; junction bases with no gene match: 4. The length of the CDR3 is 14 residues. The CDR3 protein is CASSSDRGGTEAFF. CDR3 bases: TGTGCCAGCAGCTCGGACAGGGGAGGCACTGAAGCTTTCTTT.

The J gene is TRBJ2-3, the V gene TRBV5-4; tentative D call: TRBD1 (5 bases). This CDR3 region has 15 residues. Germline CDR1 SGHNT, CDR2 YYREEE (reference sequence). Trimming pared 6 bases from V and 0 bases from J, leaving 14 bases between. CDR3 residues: CASTPLGASTDTQYF. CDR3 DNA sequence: TGTGCCAGCACCCCCCTAGGGGCGAGCACAGATACGCAGTATTTT.